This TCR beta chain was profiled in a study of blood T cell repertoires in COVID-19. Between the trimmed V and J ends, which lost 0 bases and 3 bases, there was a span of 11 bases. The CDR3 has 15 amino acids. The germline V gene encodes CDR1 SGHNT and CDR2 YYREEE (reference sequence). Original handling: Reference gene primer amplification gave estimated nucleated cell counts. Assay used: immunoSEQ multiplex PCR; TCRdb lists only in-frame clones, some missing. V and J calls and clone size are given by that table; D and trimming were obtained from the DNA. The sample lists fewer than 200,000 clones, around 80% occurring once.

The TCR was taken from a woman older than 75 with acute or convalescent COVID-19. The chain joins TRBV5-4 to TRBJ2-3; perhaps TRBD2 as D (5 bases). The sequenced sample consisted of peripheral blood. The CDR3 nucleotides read TGTGCCAGCAGCTTGGTTCAAGCGGAGACAGATACGCAGTATTTT. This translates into CASSLVQAETDTQYF. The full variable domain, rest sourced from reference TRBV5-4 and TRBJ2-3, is ETGVTQSPTHLIKTRGQQVTLRCSSQSGHNTVSWYQQALGQGPQFIFQYYREEENGRGNFPPRFSGLQFPNYSSELNVNALELDDSALYLCASSLVQAETDTQYFGPGTRLTVL.